This T cell receptor beta chain was profiled in a study of molecular identifiers for immune sequencing clone quantification. Whole-study context: Replicate experiments divided RNA from about 20,000 or 100,000 naive CD8 cells into five parts and sequenced four.

This clonotype was picked up a small number of times. The target antigen is unknown. General study points: Spiked Jurkat TCR RNA originating from one cell could reportedly be identified amid one million naive cells. Clones of above 20 RNA copies carried over 99% of effector molecules; in naive cells they carried under 1%.

Germline V lookup: CDR1 SGHTA, CDR2 FQGTGA. The CDR3 is made up of 15 amino acids. V was clipped by 4 bases and J by 3 bases, with 10 bases between them. TCRdb reprocessed the PCR reads via MiXCR and lists one record per CDR3 protein. The repertoire consists of around 480,000 distinct CDR3 sequences, with over 20% occurring once and the leading ten covering roughly 0.81%. Libraries from naive CD8 cells were generated from approximately 20,000 to 980,000 sorted cells (with 10%, 30% or 50% RNA). The sample comprised naive CD8+ T cells from blood, with Jurkat cell RNA spiked in. Documented subset: FACS-sorted CD8+CD4-CCR7+CD45RA+ naive T cells. The chain links TRBV7-3 to TRBJ2-6; a weak D match, TRBD1 (5 bases). The receptor was derived from a human donor in good health. Some libraries in this study had Jurkat cell RNA spiked in. DNA of the CDR3: TGTGCCAGCAGCTCTTCAGGGTTTGGGGCCAACGTCCTGACTTTC. Residues: CASSSSGFGANVLTF.